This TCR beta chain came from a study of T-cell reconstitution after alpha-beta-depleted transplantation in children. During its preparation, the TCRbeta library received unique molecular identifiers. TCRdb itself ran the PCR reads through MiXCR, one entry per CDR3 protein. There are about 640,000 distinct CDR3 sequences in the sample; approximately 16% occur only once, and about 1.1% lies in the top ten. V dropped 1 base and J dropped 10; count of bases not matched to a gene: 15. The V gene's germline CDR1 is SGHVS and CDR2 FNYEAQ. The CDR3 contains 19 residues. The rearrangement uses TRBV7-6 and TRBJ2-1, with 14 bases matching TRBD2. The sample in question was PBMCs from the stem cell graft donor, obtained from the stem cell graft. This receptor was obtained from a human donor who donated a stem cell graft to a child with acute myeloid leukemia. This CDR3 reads CASSLVSSLGTSGGEEQFF. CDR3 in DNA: TGTGCCAGCAGCTTAGTTTCGAGTTTGGGGACTAGCGGGGGAGAGGAGCAGTTCTTC. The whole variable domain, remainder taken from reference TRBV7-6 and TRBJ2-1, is GAGVSQSPRYKVTKRGQDVALRCDPISGHVSLYWYRQALGQGPEFLTYFNYEAQQDKSGLPNDRFSAERPEGSISTLTIQRTEQRDSAMYRCASSLVSSLGTSGGEEQFFGPGTRLTVL.